A single sample is the source of the 8 T cell receptor beta chains below, sequenced in a study of blood T cell repertoires in COVID-19. Only in-frame clones appear in the TCRdb table, and some are missing; sequencing was by immunoSEQ multiplex PCR. The table has about 300,000 clones, about 90% seen once; the top ten hold less than 2%. Sequencing used peripheral blood. These receptors came from a woman younger than 45 with COVID-19, enrolled during active disease.

The rearrangement links TRBV7-2 to TRBJ2-3; no clear D gene. Germline CDR1 is SGHTA and CDR2 is FQGNSA. CDR3 length: 13 amino acids. Trimming cost V 3 bases and J 5 bases, with 9 bases left between them. The CDR3 DNA reads as TGTGCCAGCAGCTTTGAACGACTAGATACGCAGTATTTT. Translation: CASSFERLDTQYF.

The chain links TRBV5-6 to TRBJ1-1, with D possibly being TRBD1 (6 bases). V was pared by 3 bases and J by 10 bases, with 22 bases between. Germline V gives CDR1 SGHDT, CDR2 YYEEEE. This CDR3 is built from 15 residues. The CDR3 protein is CASSWGPGQSMVAFF. CDR3 nucleotides: TGTGCCAGCAGCTGGGGTCCCGGACAGAGTATGGTAGCTTTCTTT.

The chain joins TRBV6-5 to TRBJ1-2, with a weak D call TRBD1 (6 bases). The CDR3 has 12 residues. Germline CDR1 MNHEY, CDR2 SVGAGI. The germline V and J ends were trimmed by 8 bases and 8 bases, with 15 bases remaining between them. The chain's CDR3 is CASGLTGEGYTF. The CDR3 nucleotides read TGTGCCAGCGGCCTGACAGGAGAGGGCTACACCTTC.

V gene TRBV9 combines with J gene TRBJ1-2, with unresolved D. The CDR3 spans 15 residues. Germline loops: CDR1 SGDLS, CDR2 YYNGEE. V was clipped by 4 bases and J by 7 bases, with 20 bases between them. The CDR3 coding sequence is TGTGCCAGCAGCCTTTCTACCAGAGAAGCGGGTGGCTACACCTTC. Protein product: CASSLSTREAGGYTF.

This sequence joins TRBV3-1 (or the pseudogene TRBV3-2) and TRBJ2-1, with D possibly matching TRBD1 (5 bases). The CDR3 totals 15 residues. Germline V gene lookup returns CDR1 LGHDT and CDR2 YNNKEL (reference sequence). V was shortened by 0 bases and J by 8 bases, with 14 bases between the two germline ends. The CDR3 DNA reads as TGTGCCAGCAGCCAAGATCAGGGCTGGCTGGATGAGCAGTTCTTC. This codes for CASSQDQGWLDEQFF.

This clone appeared a few times. The chain couples TRBV2 to TRBJ1-4, with D possibly being TRBD1 (6 bases). This CDR3 spans 17 amino acids. V was trimmed by 3 bases and J by 0 bases, leaving 14 bases between them. The germline V gene encodes CDR1 SNHLY and CDR2 FYNNEI. The CDR3 spells CASSEFRAGATNEKLFF. CDR3 coding DNA: TGTGCCAGCAGTGAGTTCAGGGCAGGGGCAACTAATGAAAAACTGTTTTTT.

The rearrangement joins TRBV7-9 to TRBJ2-1; tentative D call: TRBD2 (6 bases). The CDR3 extends over 16 amino acids. The germline gives CDR1 SEHNR, CDR2 FQNEAQ (reference sequence). The V end was cut by 5 bases, the J end by 2 bases, with 16 bases between. The DNA of the CDR3 is TGTGCCAGCAGCCCCGGGGGTGGGGGACCCTACAATGAGCAGTTCTTC. Amino acid sequence: CASSPGGGGPYNEQFF.

V is TRBV9 and J is TRBJ1-1; perhaps TRBD1 as D (5 bases). The germline CDR1 and CDR2 sequences are SGDLS and YYNGEE. V dropped 4 bases and J dropped 7 bases, with 14 bases sitting between them. The CDR3 loop spans 13 amino acids. In DNA, the CDR3 is TGTGCCAGCAGCCCGGGACTGGCCTTTGAAGCTTTCTTT. It encodes CASSPGLAFEAFF.